This T cell receptor beta chain was captured by sequencing in a study of PD-1 blockade in classical Hodgkin lymphoma. Overall study results and limits: CD4+ TCR diversity, unlike CD8+, rose significantly by C4D1.

The germline V gene encodes CDR1 SGHNT and CDR2 YYREEE (reference sequence). There are 16 residues in the CDR3. Assay: immunoSEQ multiplex PCR; the TCRdb copy retains only in-frame clones and omits some. This sample has 20,000 or so clones, with under 80% found just once. Time point of the sample: cycle 4 day 1 (C4D1), after 6 weeks of nivolumab. No patient escaped relapse after autologous stem cell transplantation, and brentuximab vedotin exposure varied. Complete response, partial response or progressive disease was recorded as best response. In regard to this clone: Its antigen remains unidentified. One junction end does not reproduce the germline sequence, and a read error may be involved.

The chain uses TRBV5-4 and TRBJ2-2; D is tentatively TRBD1 or TRBD2 (5 bases each). The source material was peripheral blood mononuclear cells (PBMCs), sampled before the fourth cycle of nivolumab. The clonotype comes from a human donor with classical Hodgkin lymphoma. In nucleotides, the CDR3 is TGCGCCAGCAGCCAAGATAGGCCCAGGGACGCCGGGGAGCTGTTTTTT. Amino acids: CASSQDRPRDAGELFF.